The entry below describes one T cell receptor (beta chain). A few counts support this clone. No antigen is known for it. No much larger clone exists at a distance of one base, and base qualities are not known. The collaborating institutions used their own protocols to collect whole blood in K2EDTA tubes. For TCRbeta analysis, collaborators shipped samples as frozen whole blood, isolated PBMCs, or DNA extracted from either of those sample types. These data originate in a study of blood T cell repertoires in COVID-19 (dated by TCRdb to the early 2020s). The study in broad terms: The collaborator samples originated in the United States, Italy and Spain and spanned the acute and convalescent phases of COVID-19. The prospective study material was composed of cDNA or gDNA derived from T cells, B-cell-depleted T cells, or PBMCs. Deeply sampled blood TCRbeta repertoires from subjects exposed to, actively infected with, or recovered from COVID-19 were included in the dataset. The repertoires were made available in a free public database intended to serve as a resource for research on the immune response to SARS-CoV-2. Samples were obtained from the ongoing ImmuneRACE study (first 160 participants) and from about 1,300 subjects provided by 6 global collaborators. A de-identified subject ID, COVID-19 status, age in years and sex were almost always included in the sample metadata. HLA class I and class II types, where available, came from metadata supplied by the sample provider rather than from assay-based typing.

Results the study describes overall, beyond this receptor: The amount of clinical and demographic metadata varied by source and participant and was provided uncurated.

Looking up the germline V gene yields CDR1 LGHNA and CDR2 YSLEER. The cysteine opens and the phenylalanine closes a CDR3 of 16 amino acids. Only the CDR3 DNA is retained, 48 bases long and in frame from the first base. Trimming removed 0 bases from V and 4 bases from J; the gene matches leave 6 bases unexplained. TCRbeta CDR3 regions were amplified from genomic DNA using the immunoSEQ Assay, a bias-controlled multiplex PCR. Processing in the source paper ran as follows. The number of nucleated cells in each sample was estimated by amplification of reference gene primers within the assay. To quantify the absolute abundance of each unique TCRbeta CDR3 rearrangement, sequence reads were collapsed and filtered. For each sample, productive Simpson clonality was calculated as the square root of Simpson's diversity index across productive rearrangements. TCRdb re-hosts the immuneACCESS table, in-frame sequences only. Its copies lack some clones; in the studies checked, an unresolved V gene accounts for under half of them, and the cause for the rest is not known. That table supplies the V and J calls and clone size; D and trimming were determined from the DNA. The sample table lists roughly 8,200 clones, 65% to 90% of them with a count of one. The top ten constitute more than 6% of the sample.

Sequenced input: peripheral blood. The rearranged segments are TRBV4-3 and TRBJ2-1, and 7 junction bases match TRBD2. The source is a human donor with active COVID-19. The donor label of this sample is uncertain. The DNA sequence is TGCGCCAGCAGCCAAGATCCCCGGGGAGGGTACAATGAGCAGTTCTTC. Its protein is CASSQDPRGGYNEQFF.